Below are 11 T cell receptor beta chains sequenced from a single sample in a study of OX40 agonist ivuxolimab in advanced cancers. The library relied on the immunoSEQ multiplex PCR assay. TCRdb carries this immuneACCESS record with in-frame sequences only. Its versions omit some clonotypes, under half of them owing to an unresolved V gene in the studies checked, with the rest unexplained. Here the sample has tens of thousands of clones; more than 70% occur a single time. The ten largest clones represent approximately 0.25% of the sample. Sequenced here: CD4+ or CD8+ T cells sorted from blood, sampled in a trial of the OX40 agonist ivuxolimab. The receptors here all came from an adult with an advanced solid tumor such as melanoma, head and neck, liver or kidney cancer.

CDR3 DNA: TGTGCCACCAGCAGGAGCGGGAGTGTAGAGACCCAGTACTTC. It specifies CATSRSGSVETQYF. The V and J genes are TRBV15 and TRBJ2-5; TRBD2 aligns across 8 bases. The V gene end was trimmed by 3 bases and the J gene end by 4 bases; junction bases not matched to a gene: 4. The CDR3 is 14 residues long. Per the germline V gene, CDR1 is LNHNV and CDR2 is YYDKDF (reference sequence).

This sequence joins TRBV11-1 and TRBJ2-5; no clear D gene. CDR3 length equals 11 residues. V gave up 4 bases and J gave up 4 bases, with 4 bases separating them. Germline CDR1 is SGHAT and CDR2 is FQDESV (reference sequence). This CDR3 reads CASSSGETQYF. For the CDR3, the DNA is TGTGCCAGCAGCTCGGGAGAGACCCAGTACTTC. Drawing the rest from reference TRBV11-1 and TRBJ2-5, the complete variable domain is EAEVAQSPRYKITEKSQAVAFWCDPISGHATLYWYRQILGQGPELLVQFQDESVVDDSQLPKDRFSAERLKGVDSTLKIQPAELGDSAMYLCASSSGETQYFGPGTRLLVL.

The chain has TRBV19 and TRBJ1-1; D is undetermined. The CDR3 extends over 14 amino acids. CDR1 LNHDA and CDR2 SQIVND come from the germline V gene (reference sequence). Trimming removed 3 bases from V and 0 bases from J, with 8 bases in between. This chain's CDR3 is CASSISQMNTEAFF. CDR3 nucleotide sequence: TGTGCCAGTAGTATTTCACAGATGAACACTGAAGCTTTCTTT.

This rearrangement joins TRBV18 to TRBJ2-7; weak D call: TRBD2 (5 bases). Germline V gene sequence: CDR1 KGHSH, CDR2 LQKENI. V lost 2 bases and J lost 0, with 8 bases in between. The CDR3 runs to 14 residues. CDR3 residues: CASSPIDYSYEQYF. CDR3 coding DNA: TGTGCCAGCTCACCAATCGACTACTCCTACGAGCAGTACTTC.

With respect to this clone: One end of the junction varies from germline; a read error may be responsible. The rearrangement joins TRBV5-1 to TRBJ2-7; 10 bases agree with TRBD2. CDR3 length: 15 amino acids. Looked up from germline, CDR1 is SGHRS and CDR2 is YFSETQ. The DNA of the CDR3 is TGTGCCAGCAGCGGGAGCGGGAGGGCCTCGGGGGAGCAGTACTTC. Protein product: CASSGSGRASGEQYF.

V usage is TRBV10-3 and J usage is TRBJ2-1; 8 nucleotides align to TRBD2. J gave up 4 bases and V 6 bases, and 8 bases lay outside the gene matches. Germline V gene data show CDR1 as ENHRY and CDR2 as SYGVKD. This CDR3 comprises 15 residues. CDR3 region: CAIRTLAGGYNEQFF. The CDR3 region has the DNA TGTGCCATCAGAACCCTGGCGGGAGGTTACAATGAGCAGTTCTTC.

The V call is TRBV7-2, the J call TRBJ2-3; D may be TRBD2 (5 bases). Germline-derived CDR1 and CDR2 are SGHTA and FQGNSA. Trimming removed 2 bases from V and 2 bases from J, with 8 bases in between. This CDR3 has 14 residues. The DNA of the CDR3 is TGTGCCAGCAGCTTATTCGGGATCACAGATACGCAGTATTTT. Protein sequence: CASSLFGITDTQYF.

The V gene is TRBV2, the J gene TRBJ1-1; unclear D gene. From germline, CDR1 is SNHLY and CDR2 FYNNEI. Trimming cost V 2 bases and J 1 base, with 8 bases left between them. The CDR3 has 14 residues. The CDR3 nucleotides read TGTGCCAGCAGTGAACAGCGGGGGAACACTGAAGCTTTCTTT. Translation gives CASSEQRGNTEAFF.

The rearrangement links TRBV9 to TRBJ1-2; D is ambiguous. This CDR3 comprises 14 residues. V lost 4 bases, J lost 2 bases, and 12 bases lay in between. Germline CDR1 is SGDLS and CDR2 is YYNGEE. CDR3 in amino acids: CASSLHILNYGYTF. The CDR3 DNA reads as TGTGCCAGCAGCCTACATATATTGAACTATGGCTACACCTTC.

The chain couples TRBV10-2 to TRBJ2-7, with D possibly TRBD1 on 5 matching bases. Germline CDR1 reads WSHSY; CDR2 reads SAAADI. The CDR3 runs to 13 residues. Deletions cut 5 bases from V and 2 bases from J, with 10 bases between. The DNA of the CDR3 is TGCGCCAGCAGTCTTGGACACCCCTACGAGCAGTACTTC. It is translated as CASSLGHPYEQYF.

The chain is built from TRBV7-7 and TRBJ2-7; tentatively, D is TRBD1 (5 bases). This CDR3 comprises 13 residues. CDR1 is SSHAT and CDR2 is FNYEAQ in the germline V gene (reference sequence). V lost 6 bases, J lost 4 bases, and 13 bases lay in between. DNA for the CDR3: TGTGCCAGCAGTTCTCTAGGGGATTACGAGCAGTACTTC. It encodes CASSSLGDYEQYF. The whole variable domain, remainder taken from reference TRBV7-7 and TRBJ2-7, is GAGVSQSPRYKVTKRGQDVTLRCDPISSHATLYWYQQALGQGPEFLTYFNYEAQPDKSGLPSDRFSAERPEGSISTLTIQRTEQRDSAMYRCASSSLGDYEQYFGPGTRLTVT.